The next 16 T cell receptor beta chains were all read from a single sample in a study of T cell responses to AZD1222 COVID-19 vaccine. Libraries were prepared by immunoSEQ multiplex PCR; TCRdb keeps only in-frame clonotypes and omits some of them. In the table there are 100,000 or so clones, around 87% of which are singletons. Sequenced here: peripheral blood, sampled on day 0 of MenACWY control vaccination. All receptors come from an adult in good health.

The chain combines TRBV5-1 with TRBJ1-1; D unresolved. The germline gives CDR1 SGHRS, CDR2 YFSETQ. Trimming shortened V by 4 bases and J by 1 base, and 8 bases separated the two germline ends. This CDR3 spans 13 amino acids. The CDR3 spells CASSQAGNTEAFF. CDR3 DNA: TGCGCCAGCAGCCAAGCAGGGAACACTGAAGCTTTCTTT.

The V call is TRBV9, the J call TRBJ2-2; no clear D. The CDR3 length is 14 residues. Germline lookup yields CDR1 SGDLS and CDR2 YYNGEE. Trimming cost V 1 base and J 4 bases, with 8 bases left between them. The CDR3 sequence is CASSVLGGTGELFF. DNA for the CDR3: TGTGCCAGCAGCGTACTAGGCGGCACCGGGGAGCTGTTTTTT.

The chain combines TRBV11-3 with TRBJ2-3; D tentatively fits TRBD1 or TRBD2 (5 bases each). Between the trimmed V and J ends, which lost 1 base and 2 bases, there was a span of 7 bases. The CDR3 covers 14 residues. Germline V gene data show CDR1 as SGHNT and CDR2 as YENEEA. Here the CDR3 reads CASSLGDPTDTQYF. CDR3 DNA sequence: TGTGCCAGCAGCTTAGGGGACCCCACAGATACGCAGTATTTT.

The J gene is TRBJ1-1, the V gene TRBV3-1 (or the pseudogene TRBV3-2), with D maybe TRBD1 (5 bases). The CDR3 loop spans 14 amino acids. Germline CDR1 reads LGHDT; CDR2 reads YNNKEL (reference sequence). Trimming took 0 bases from V and 4 from J, leaving 9 bases between them. The CDR3 sequence is CASSQDDQGTEAFF. CDR3 sequence (DNA): TGTGCCAGCAGCCAAGATGACCAGGGCACTGAAGCTTTCTTT.

The rearrangement links TRBV27 to TRBJ1-6; no clear D. V lost 6 bases, J lost 5 bases, and 17 bases lay in between. CDR1 MNHEY and CDR2 SMNVEV come from the germline V gene (reference sequence). The CDR3 spans 16 residues. The CDR3: CASSPGPTWDNSPLHF. CDR3 nucleotides: TGTGCCAGCAGCCCAGGACCGACCTGGGATAATTCACCCCTCCACTTT.

The table lists this clone with a count of one. The chain employs TRBV18 and TRBJ2-1; D unresolved. The length of the CDR3 is 15 residues. Trimming cost V 3 bases and J 2 bases, with 11 bases left between them. CDR1 KGHSH and CDR2 LQKENI come from the germline V gene. Written as DNA, the CDR3 is TGTGCCAGCTCACCTGAAGGCCTCCCCTACAATGAGCAGTTCTTC. This encodes CASSPEGLPYNEQFF.

This sequence joins TRBV4-3 and TRBJ1-2, with D maybe TRBD1 (5 bases). Trimming stripped 0 bases from V and 3 bases from J, with 11 bases between. CDR3 size: 15 residues. The germline CDR1 and CDR2 sequences are LGHNA and YSLEER. The CDR3 here is CASSQEPSGHYGYTF. The CDR3 region has the DNA TGCGCCAGCAGCCAAGAACCGTCGGGGCACTATGGCTACACCTTC.

V is TRBV19 and J is TRBJ1-2, with unresolved D. The length of the CDR3 is 11 residues. CDR1 and CDR2 (germline): LNHDA, SQIVND (reference sequence). V was cut by 4 bases and J by 8 bases, with 8 bases left in between. In nucleotides, the CDR3 is TGTGCCAGTAGTAAGAACGACGGCTACACCTTC. It encodes CASSKNDGYTF.

CDR3 sequence reads: CASSPSGGPGEQYF. In DNA, the CDR3 is TGTGCCAGCAGCCCAAGCGGGGGCCCCGGAGAGCAGTACTTC. This rearrangement joins TRBV7-2 to TRBJ2-7, with 8 bases fitting TRBD2. In germline, CDR1 is SGHTA, CDR2 FQGNSA. This CDR3 contains 14 residues. V lost 5 bases, J lost 7 bases, and 10 bases stayed unmatched.

The rearrangement joins TRBV4-2 to TRBJ1-1; D uncertain. V was clipped by 4 bases and J by 1 base, with 7 bases between them. The V gene's germline CDR1 is LGHNA and CDR2 YNFKEQ. The CDR3 is 13 residues long. The CDR3 nucleotides are TGTGCCAGCAGCCGTGACACGAACACTGAAGCTTTCTTT. This encodes CASSRDTNTEAFF.

This clone was detected once. The chain links TRBV7-2 to TRBJ2-1; no firm D call. Trimming cost V 1 base and J 7 bases, with 11 bases left between them. CDR3 length: 14 amino acids. In germline, CDR1 is SGHTA, CDR2 FQGNSA. The CDR3 protein is CASSLELILNEQFF. The CDR3 DNA is TGTGCCAGCAGCTTAGAGTTAATATTGAATGAGCAGTTCTTC.

The V gene is TRBV7-9, the J gene TRBJ1-1, with D possibly matching TRBD1 (5 bases). Trimming removed 1 base at V and 8 bases at J, with 8 bases between. Germline CDR1 is SEHNR and CDR2 is FQNEAQ (reference sequence). The CDR3 consists of 12 residues. CDR3 nucleotides: TGTGCCAGCAGCTTAGTTCCAGGGGAAGCTTTCTTT. Protein sequence: CASSLVPGEAFF.

The rearrangement joins TRBV28 to TRBJ1-1, with a possible D match to TRBD1 (5 bases). The ends were cut back, 9 bases at V and 3 bases at J, with 11 bases in the middle. Germline assignment: CDR1 MDHEN and CDR2 SYDVKM. The CDR3 contains 12 residues. CDR3 nucleotides: TGTGCCAGTGGGGCCGGGGACACTGAAGCTTTCTTT. Its protein product is CASGAGDTEAFF.

The chain recombines TRBV6-5 with TRBJ2-1; TRBD2 aligns across 7 bases. The CDR3 is 16 amino acids. Germline V gene data show CDR1 as MNHEY and CDR2 as SVGAGI. The V and J ends lost 1 base and 2 bases, in that order; junction bases with no gene match: 5. The CDR3 region is CASSYWASGTYNEQFF. CDR3 sequence (DNA): TGTGCCAGCAGTTACTGGGCTAGCGGAACCTACAATGAGCAGTTCTTC.

The chain employs TRBV25-1 and TRBJ2-7; D not certain. Germline-derived CDR1 and CDR2 are MGHDK and SYGVNS. Trimming removed 1 base at V and 4 bases at J, with 8 bases between. This CDR3 is built from 13 residues. The CDR3 spells CASSEFLSYEQYF. CDR3 nucleotide sequence: TGTGCCAGCAGTGAATTCTTAAGTTACGAGCAGTACTTC.

This chain joins TRBV9 and TRBJ1-4, with D possibly being TRBD1 (5 bases). V lost 8 bases and J lost 7, with 12 bases in between. The CDR3 covers 12 residues. The germline gives CDR1 SGDLS, CDR2 YYNGEE. The CDR3 is CASGGIREKLFF. Here the CDR3 DNA reads TGTGCCAGTGGGGGGATCCGTGAAAAACTGTTTTTT.